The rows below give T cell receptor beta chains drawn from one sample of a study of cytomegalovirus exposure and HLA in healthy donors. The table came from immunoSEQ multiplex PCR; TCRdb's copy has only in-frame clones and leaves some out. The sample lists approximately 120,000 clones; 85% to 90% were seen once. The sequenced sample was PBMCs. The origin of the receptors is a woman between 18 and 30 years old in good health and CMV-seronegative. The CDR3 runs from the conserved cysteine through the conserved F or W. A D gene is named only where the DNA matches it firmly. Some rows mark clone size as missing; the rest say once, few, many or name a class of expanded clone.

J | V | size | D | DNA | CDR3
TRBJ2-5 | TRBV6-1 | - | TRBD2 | TGTGCCAGCAGTTCTAGCGGGGGGGCCCTTGAGACCCAGTACTTC | CASSSSGGALETQYF
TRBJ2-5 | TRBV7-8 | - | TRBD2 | TGTGCCAGCAGCTTCCCGACTAGCGTGGCCCAAGAGACCCAGTACTTC | CASSFPTSVAQETQYF
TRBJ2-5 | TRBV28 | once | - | TGTGCCAGCAGTTCCATGGGGCTCAGGGAGACCCAGTACTTC | CASSSMGLRETQYF
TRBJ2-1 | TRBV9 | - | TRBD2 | TGTGCCAGCAGCGGTGGGGGGACTAGCGGGTTTAGCTCCTACAATGAGCAGTTCTTC | CASSGGGTSGFSSYNEQFF
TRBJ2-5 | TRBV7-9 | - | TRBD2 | TGTGCCAGCAGCTTAGCCGGCGGGAGGTGGGAGACCCAGTACTTC | CASSLAGGRWETQYF
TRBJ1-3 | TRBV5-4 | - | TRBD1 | TGTGCCAGCAGCCGGGGGGGACAGGGCTCTGGAAACACCATATATTTT | CASSRGGQGSGNTIYF
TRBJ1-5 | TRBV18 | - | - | TGTGCCAGCTCACTTTTACAGGGTCATGATCAGCCCCAGCATTTT | CASSLLQGHDQPQHF
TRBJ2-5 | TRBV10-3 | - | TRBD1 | TGTGCCATCGGGCCACAGACCCCGGACAGGCCCCTCCAAGAGACCCAGTACTTC | CAIGPQTPDRPLQETQYF
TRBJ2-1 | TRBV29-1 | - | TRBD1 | TGCAGCGTTGAAGATTGGACAGGGGGCCATGAGCAGTTCTTC | CSVEDWTGGHEQFF
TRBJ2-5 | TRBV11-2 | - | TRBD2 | TGTGCCAGCAGCCTTCAGCGGGGGTGGGAGACCCAGTACTTC | CASSLQRGWETQYF
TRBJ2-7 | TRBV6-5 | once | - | TGTGCCAGCAGTACGATGGACACCCACTCCTACGAGCAGTACTTC | CASSTMDTHSYEQYF
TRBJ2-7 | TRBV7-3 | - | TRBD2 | TGTGCCAGCAGCTTAGAAGCGGGAGATACCTACGAGCAGTACTTC | CASSLEAGDTYEQYF
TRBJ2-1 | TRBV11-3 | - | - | TGTGCCAGCAGCTCTGGGGGGAACGACAATGAGCAGTTCTTC | CASSSGGNDNEQFF
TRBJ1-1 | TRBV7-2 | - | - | TGTGCCAGCAGCTTAGCGGGAAGGGGCACTGAAGCTTTCTTT | CASSLAGRGTEAFF
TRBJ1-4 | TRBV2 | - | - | TGTGCCAGCAGTGAGGAGCGTCCGGGAAGTTCGGAAAAACTGTTTTTT | CASSEERPGSSEKLFF
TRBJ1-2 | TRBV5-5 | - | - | TGTGCCAGCAGCTTGGGCGCCAACCTGGTCTATGGCTACACCTTC | CASSLGANLVYGYTF
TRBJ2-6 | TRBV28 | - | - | TGTGCCAGCAGTACCCGCGGCTCTGGGGCCAACGTCCTGACTTTC | CASSTRGSGANVLTF
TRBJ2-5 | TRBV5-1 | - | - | TGCGCCAGCAGCGTTTCCGGGACTCAAGAGACCCAGTACTTC | CASSVSGTQETQYF
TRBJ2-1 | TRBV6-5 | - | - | TGTGCCAGCAGTTACGTGGAGGGGAAGGATGAGCAGTTCTTC | CASSYVEGKDEQFF
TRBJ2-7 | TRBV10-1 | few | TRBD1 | TGCGCCAGCAGGTCCCCGACAGGGTCCTACGAGCAGTACTTC | CASRSPTGSYEQYF
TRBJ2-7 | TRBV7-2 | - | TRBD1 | TGTGCCAGCAGCTTAAGGGCAGGGGGTAGCTCCTACGAGCAGTACTTC | CASSLRAGGSSYEQYF
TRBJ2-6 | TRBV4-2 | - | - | TGTGCCAGCAGCCAAGGTCCTGTCTCTGGGGCCAACGTCCTGACTTTC | CASSQGPVSGANVLTF
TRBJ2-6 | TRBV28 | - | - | TGTGCCAGCAGTTTGGATTACAGGGTTGGTGGGGCCAACGTCCTGACTTTC | CASSLDYRVGGANVLTF
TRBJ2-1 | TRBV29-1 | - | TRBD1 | TGCAGCGCCCCCGGACAGGGGGCCCCCCATGAGCAGTTCTTC | CSAPGQGAPHEQFF
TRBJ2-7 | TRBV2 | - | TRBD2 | TGTGCCAGCAGTGGACTAGCCGAGCAGTACTTC | CASSGLAEQYF
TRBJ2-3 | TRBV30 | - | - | TGTGCCTGGAGTGTACCTGGGCCAGATACGCAGTATTTT | CAWSVPGPDTQYF
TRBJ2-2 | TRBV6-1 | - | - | TGTGCCACCCGGCGGGACAGAAACACCGGGGAGCTGTTTTTT | CATRRDRNTGELFF
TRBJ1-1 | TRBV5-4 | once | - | TGTGCCAGCAGCAAAGACACCTACACTGAAGCTTTCTTT | CASSKDTYTEAFF
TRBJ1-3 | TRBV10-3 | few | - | TGTGCCGTATCGAGCGGCTCTGGAAACACCATATATTTT | CAVSSGSGNTIYF